This T cell receptor beta chain was captured by sequencing in a study of early T cells in non-severe SARS-CoV-2 infection. Overall study: From unsorted whole blood, bulk RNA was sequenced, and the chains remained unpaired. Findings of the study overall: Matching results from VDJdb favored anti-spike CD8 responses, leaving private and CD4 specificities undetected.

This clonotype was seen ten or more times. Its antigen is unknown. As part of library construction, unique molecular identifiers were attached to individual cDNA molecules. Using its own MiXCR run on the 5' RACE reads, TCRdb lists one record per CDR3 protein. Of tens of thousands of distinct CDR3 sequences in the sample, around 5.2% were seen once. Sequencing input: whole blood. This receptor was obtained from an adult who was a healthcare worker with PCR-confirmed SARS-CoV-2 infection or an uninfected control (not recorded which).

CDR3 sequence (DNA): TGTGCCAGCAGTTTATCTAACTTCTACACCGGGGAGCTGTTTTTT. This sequence encodes CASSLSNFYTGELFF. The chain couples TRBV12-3 or TRBV12-4 to TRBJ2-2; D gene uncertain. V was cut by 2 bases and J by 3 bases, with 10 bases left in between. This CDR3 region has 15 residues.